The sequence of this T cell receptor (beta chain) was determined in a study of blood T cells in healthy people across ages. Study results and caveats: Long-lived donors carried more naive CD4+ cells and greater diversity than aged donors.

Germline assignment: CDR1 ENHRY and CDR2 SYGVKD. Unmatched junction bases numbered 5, after V lost 6 bases and J lost 3 bases. This CDR3 spans 15 amino acids. Primers used in a second PCR of roughly 7 to 12 cycles were a sample-barcoded 5' primer and a J-beta primer mix. TCRdb re-derived calls from the 5' RACE reads in MiXCR, one entry per CDR3 protein. The sample lists 850,000 to 1,100,000 distinct CDR3 sequences; 35% to 40% were seen once. For this clonotype: The target antigen is unknown.

The chain is built from TRBV10-3 and TRBJ2-5; 12 positions match TRBD2. The sample comprised blood. The TCR sequence derives from a man aged 18 to 29 in good health. CDR3 nucleotides: TGTGCCATCAGCGCTAGCGGGGGGGTTAAAGAGACCCAGTACTTC. It encodes CAISASGGVKETQYF.